This T cell receptor beta chain was sequenced for a study of blood T cells in healthy people across ages. The V gene end was trimmed by 5 bases and the J gene end by 2 bases; junction bases not matched to a gene: 8. Germline V CDR1 and CDR2: SNHLY, FYNNEI. The CDR3 loop spans 15 amino acids. This clonotype was detected a few times. With a J-beta primer mix and a sample-barcoded 5' primer, a second PCR ran 7 to 11 cycles. Each cDNA molecule carried a tag from a template-switch adaptor that contained 12 random nucleotides. CDR3-containing paired-end reads numbering at least 2.5 million came from each sample. Using its own MiXCR run on the 5' RACE reads, TCRdb lists one record per CDR3 protein. The data contain 550,000 to 800,000 distinct CDR3 sequences, approximately 30% of them singletons.

Sequencing was done on a sample of blood. This clonotype was sampled from a woman aged 80 or over in good health. V is TRBV2 and J is TRBJ2-5; 7 positions match TRBD2. The CDR3 here is CASSPISGPQETQYF. DNA of the CDR3: TGTGCCAGCAGTCCCATTAGCGGGCCTCAAGAGACCCAGTACTTC.